The T cell receptor beta chain under discussion was sequenced for a study of blood T cell repertoires in COVID-19. Looking at the study overall: Donors in the United States, Italy and Spain gave samples during acute or convalescent COVID-19.

The table came from immunoSEQ multiplex PCR; TCRdb's copy has only in-frame clones and leaves some out. Of about 220,000 clones listed, 70% to 85% are singletons. Categorization into cohorts depended on clinical history that participants reported. The CDR3 runs to 13 residues. V was pared by 3 bases and J by 4 bases, with 6 bases between. Germline-derived CDR1 and CDR2 are SGHTA and FQGTGA. The sequence was collected from an older woman who had recovered from COVID-19. The sequenced material came from PBMCs or T cells enriched from blood (not recorded which). This chain connects TRBV7-3 to TRBJ2-2; D not certain. CDR3: CASSFSSTGELFF. The CDR3 nucleotides are TGTGCCAGCAGCTTCTCTAGCACCGGGGAGCTGTTTTTT.